The 27 T cell receptor beta chains reported below all come from one sample, sequenced in a study of human versus mouse CDR3 diversity and MHC coevolution. The repertoire was sequenced with immunoSEQ multiplex PCR; TCRdb's copy has only in-frame clones and lacks some. This table holds about 80,000 clones, around 95% found once. Sequenced material: naive CD4+ T cells from blood. Documented subset: CD45RO-negative CD62L-positive naive CD4 T cells. The receptors originated from a person aged 30 to 69 in good health.

This rearrangement joins TRBV6-6 to TRBJ1-5, with 12 bases matching TRBD1. Per germline, CDR1 MNHNY and CDR2 SVGAGI (reference sequence). This CDR3 comprises 15 residues. The V and J ends lost 6 bases and 6 bases, in that order; junction bases with no gene match: 6. The CDR3 DNA is TGTGCCAGCAGATGGGACAGGGGGCAAAGTCAGCCCCAGCATTTT. Its translation is CASRWDRGQSQPQHF.

The chain employs TRBV5-1 and TRBJ1-1; D call uncertain. This CDR3 has 13 amino acids. V shed 0 bases and J shed 1 base, with 4 bases lying between them. Germline V gives CDR1 SGHRS, CDR2 YFSETQ. DNA for the CDR3: TGCGCCAGCAGCTTGGAACAGAACACTGAAGCTTTCTTT. Its protein is CASSLEQNTEAFF.

Turning to this clone: One end of the junction is discordant with germline, which a read error may explain. V gene TRBV28 combines with J gene TRBJ1-3; perhaps TRBD1 as D (6 bases). Per germline, CDR1 MDHEN and CDR2 SYDVKM. The CDR3 is 12 amino acids. The CDR3 here is CTTGQRGNTIYF. CDR3 nucleotide sequence: TGCACCACAGGGCAGAGGGGAAACACCATATATTTT.

This chain connects TRBV11-2 to TRBJ2-1, with D perhaps TRBD2 (6 bases). Between the trimmed V and J ends, which lost 4 bases and 7 bases, there was a span of 17 bases. The CDR3 contains 15 residues. Germline V gene sequence: CDR1 SGHAT, CDR2 FQNNGV. CDR3 amino acids: CASSYLKGGRNEQFF. DNA of the CDR3: TGTGCCAGCAGCTATCTAAAGGGAGGAAGGAATGAGCAGTTCTTC.

The chain employs TRBV19 and TRBJ2-5; tentatively, D is TRBD2 (6 bases). Trimming removed 1 base at V and 5 bases at J, with 14 bases between. CDR3 length: 15 residues. Germline V CDR1 and CDR2: LNHDA, SQIVND (reference sequence). CDR3: CASSIARGSGETQYF. For the CDR3, the DNA is TGTGCCAGTAGTATAGCTAGGGGCAGCGGGGAGACCCAGTACTTC.

This clone was found once. The chain carries TRBV7-3 and TRBJ2-7, with 8 bases aligning to TRBD2. This CDR3 has 15 amino acids. The germline V gene has CDR1 SGHTA and CDR2 FQGTGA. Germline trimming cut 1 base from V and 0 bases from J; bases unmatched to any gene: 2. The DNA of the CDR3 is TGTGCCAGCAGCTTAAGCGGGGGGTTCTCCTACGAGCAGTACTTC. This gives the protein CASSLSGGFSYEQYF. The full variable domain, completed using reference TRBV7-3 and TRBJ2-7, is GAGVSQTPSNKVTEKGKYVELRCDPISGHTALYWYRQSLGQGPEFLIYFQGTGAADDSGLPNDRFFAVRPEGSVSTLKIQRTERGDSAVYLCASSLSGGFSYEQYFGPGTRLTVT.

The J gene is TRBJ2-1, the V gene TRBV30; the D gene is possibly TRBD2 (5 bases). The CDR3 contains 11 residues. V lost 2 bases and J lost 9, with 8 bases in between. Germline lookup yields CDR1 GTSNPN and CDR2 SVGIG (reference sequence). The CDR3 region is CAWSSAGEQFF. CDR3 DNA: TGTGCCTGGAGTAGTGCGGGTGAGCAGTTCTTC.

The genes are TRBV18 and TRBJ2-1, with 11 bases matching TRBD1. The CDR3 consists of 16 residues. Germline trimming cut 3 bases from V and 10 bases from J; bases unmatched to any gene: 11. The germline gives CDR1 KGHSH, CDR2 LQKENI. The CDR3 region has the DNA TGTGCCAGCTCACCTCCGGGACAGGGGGGTAATGCGGAGCAGTTCTTC. Encoded protein: CASSPPGQGGNAEQFF.

The gene calls are TRBV6-6 and TRBJ1-1; D not resolved. Germline V gene data show CDR1 as MNHNY and CDR2 as SVGAGI (reference sequence). V was clipped by 6 bases and J by 1 base, with 6 bases between them. This CDR3 has 12 amino acids. Here the CDR3 DNA reads TGTGCCAGCAGCCACAGGAACACTGAAGCTTTCTTT. Encoded protein: CASSHRNTEAFF.

The chain carries TRBV15 and TRBJ1-1; perhaps TRBD1 as D (6 bases). Trimming stripped 2 bases from V and 5 bases from J, with 12 bases between. In germline, CDR1 is LNHNV, CDR2 YYDKDF (reference sequence). The CDR3 contains 14 residues. The CDR3 DNA reads TGTGCCACCAGCAGATGGGCAGGGGAGACTGAAGCTTTCTTT. Its protein is CATSRWAGETEAFF.

V and J are TRBV6-1 and TRBJ1-5, with D unclear. CDR1 MNHNS and CDR2 SASEGT come from the germline V gene. The germline V and J ends were trimmed by 6 bases and 0 bases, with 9 bases remaining between them. The CDR3 has 14 amino acids. The CDR3 sequence is CASRYSYSNQPQHF. CDR3 in DNA: TGTGCCAGCAGGTACAGTTATAGCAATCAGCCCCAGCATTTT.

The genes are TRBV2 and TRBJ2-2; TRBD1 is a possible D gene (5 bases). This CDR3 contains 13 residues. With 6 bases removed from V and 5 bases from J, the gap between germline ends came to 10 bases. Germline V gene sequence: CDR1 SNHLY, CDR2 FYNNEI. CDR3 nucleotides: TGTGCCAGCAGCTCGACAGTAACCGGGGAGCTGTTTTTT. Its translation is CASSSTVTGELFF.

V gene TRBV7-3 combines with J gene TRBJ2-1, with TRBD1 identical over 9 bases. This CDR3 spans 15 amino acids. Germline loops: CDR1 SGHTA, CDR2 FQGTGA. V lost 5 bases to trimming and J lost 1 base; unmatched junction nucleotides: 3. The CDR3 protein is CASSRGTGSYNEQFF. For the CDR3, the DNA is TGTGCCAGCAGCCGAGGGACAGGGTCCTACAATGAGCAGTTCTTC. Complete variable domain (other parts from reference TRBV7-3 and TRBJ2-1): GAGVSQTPSNKVTEKGKYVELRCDPISGHTALYWYRQSLGQGPEFLIYFQGTGAADDSGLPNDRFFAVRPEGSVSTLKIQRTERGDSAVYLCASSRGTGSYNEQFFGPGTRLTVL.

V usage is TRBV7-7 and J usage is TRBJ2-1, with TRBD2 as a possible D gene (6 bases). This CDR3 region has 16 residues. The V and J ends lost 6 bases and 0 bases respectively, with 15 bases between them. Germline V gene data show CDR1 as SSHAT and CDR2 as FNYEAQ (reference sequence). CDR3 sequence: CASSSISGSSYNEQFF. The CDR3, as DNA: TGTGCCAGCAGTTCAATTAGCGGAAGCTCCTACAATGAGCAGTTCTTC.

J is TRBJ2-1 and V is TRBV11-3; 8 bases agree with TRBD2. Losses at the gene ends were 5 bases for V and 0 bases for J; bases not matched to a gene: 9. The germline V gene has CDR1 SGHNT and CDR2 YENEEA. CDR3 length: 17 amino acids. The DNA for the CDR3 is TGTGCCAGCAGCCTCCTTAGCGGGGCTAGCTCCTACAATGAGCAGTTCTTC. This sequence encodes CASSLLSGASSYNEQFF.

The chain combines TRBV10-2 with TRBJ1-3; no firm D call. V dropped 1 base and J dropped 2 bases, with 9 bases sitting between them. The CDR3 runs 15 residues. Germline assignment: CDR1 WSHSY and CDR2 SAAADI. The CDR3 loop is CASSEYPQTGNTIYF. The DNA for the CDR3 is TGCGCCAGCAGTGAGTACCCACAAACTGGAAACACCATATATTTT.

The chain combines TRBV18 with TRBJ2-2; D may be TRBD1 (9 bases). The germline V and J ends were trimmed by 4 bases and 4 bases, with 22 bases remaining between them. CDR1 is KGHSH and CDR2 is LQKENI in the germline V gene. The length of the CDR3 is 18 residues. The CDR3 DNA sequence: TGTGCCAGCTCACGAATAGCGGGACAGGGAACGACCACCGGGGAGCTGTTTTTT. Its translation: CASSRIAGQGTTTGELFF.

This chain links TRBV30 with TRBJ1-5, with 7 nucleotides matching TRBD1. From germline, CDR1 is GTSNPN and CDR2 SVGIG (reference sequence). V shed 2 bases, J shed 7 bases, and the junction held 5 bases outside the gene matches. This CDR3 has 13 amino acids. The CDR3 DNA reads as TGTGCCTGGAGTAATGCAGGGGGACAGCCCCAGCATTTT. This gives the protein CAWSNAGGQPQHF. Together with reference TRBV30 and TRBJ1-5, the CDR3 gives the full variable domain: SQTIHQWPATLVQPVGSPLSLECTVEGTSNPNLYWYRQAAGRGLQLLFYSVGIGQISSEVPQNLSASRPQDRQFILSSKKLLLSDSGFYLCAWSNAGGQPQHFGDGTRLSIL.

V usage is TRBV30 and J usage is TRBJ1-1; 7 bases agree with TRBD1. Germline assignment: CDR1 GTSNPN and CDR2 SVGIG (reference sequence). This CDR3 region has 16 residues. The V segment lost 3 bases and the J segment 0 bases; nucleotides outside the gene matches: 10. The CDR3 is CAWRALGQNMNTEAFF. CDR3 nucleotides: TGTGCCTGGAGGGCCCTGGGACAGAACATGAACACTGAAGCTTTCTTT.

The genes are TRBV5-5 and TRBJ2-7, with a weak D call TRBD2 (5 bases). CDR1 is SGHKS and CDR2 is YYEKEE in the germline V gene (reference sequence). The CDR3 spans 14 residues. The germline V and J ends were trimmed by 1 base and 3 bases, with 11 bases remaining between them. CDR3 sequence: CASSLFPGSYEQYF. The CDR3 nucleotides read TGTGCCAGCAGCTTGTTCCCGGGGAGCTACGAGCAGTACTTC.

The rearrangement uses TRBV14 and TRBJ1-3; D remains ambiguous. The CDR3 is made up of 15 amino acids. The germline V gene encodes CDR1 SGHDN and CDR2 FVKESK. Trimming shortened V by 3 bases and J by 2 bases, and 11 bases separated the two germline ends. CDR3 protein: CASSQVQKTGNTIYF. In DNA form, the CDR3 reads TGTGCCAGCAGCCAGGTACAAAAGACTGGAAACACCATATATTTT.

This chain uses TRBV2 with TRBJ2-5; TRBD1 might be the D (7 bases). Germline V gene sequence: CDR1 SNHLY, CDR2 FYNNEI. The CDR3 length is 14 residues. Trimming cost V 6 bases and J 4 bases, with 15 bases left between them. This CDR3 reads CASRSTGRIETQYF. The CDR3 nucleotides are TGTGCCAGCAGGTCGACAGGGAGGATAGAGACCCAGTACTTC.

This clone has more than one count but fewer than ten. CDR3 coding DNA: TGTGCCATCAGTGATCAGACACTGGGGCACCCTGGCTACACCTTC. This encodes CAISDQTLGHPGYTF. The gene calls are TRBV10-3 and TRBJ1-2, with D maybe TRBD1 (5 bases). Per germline, CDR1 ENHRY and CDR2 SYGVKD. Trimming removed 3 bases at V and 7 bases at J, with 18 bases between. This CDR3 region has 15 residues.

The rearrangement links TRBV9 to TRBJ1-2; 7 nucleotides line up with TRBD1. The CDR3 is 15 amino acids. Unmatched junction bases numbered 10, after V lost 2 bases and J lost 6 bases. Germline CDR1 is SGDLS and CDR2 is YYNGEE. This CDR3 reads CASSVAIDRDDGYTF. For the CDR3, the DNA is TGTGCCAGCAGCGTTGCCATAGACAGGGATGATGGCTACACCTTC.

This sequence joins TRBV18 and TRBJ2-5; the D gene is possibly TRBD2 (5 bases). The germline V gene encodes CDR1 KGHSH and CDR2 LQKENI. V lost 2 bases and J lost 6, with 10 bases in between. The length of the CDR3 is 13 residues. CDR3 in amino acids: CASSPGSGQTQYF. CDR3 sequence (DNA): TGTGCCAGCTCACCAGGGAGCGGCCAGACCCAGTACTTC.

The chain is built from TRBV18 and TRBJ2-5; 7 bases line up with TRBD1. The CDR3 loop spans 16 amino acids. J was trimmed by 2 bases and V by 1 base; bases with no gene match: 7. Germline lookup yields CDR1 KGHSH and CDR2 LQKENI. DNA for the CDR3: TGTGCCAGCTCACCACTGGCTGCAGGGGGTCAAGAGACCCAGTACTTC. Amino acids: CASSPLAAGGQETQYF.

The rearrangement links TRBV6-5 to TRBJ1-1; tentatively, D is TRBD1 (6 bases). V lost 5 bases and J 6 bases, leaving 16 bases between the germline ends. The CDR3 runs 14 residues. CDR1 is MNHEY and CDR2 is SVGAGI in the germline V gene. The CDR3 region has the DNA TGTGCCAGCAGTCGGCAGGGGCCCGGGTCTGAAGCTTTCTTT. Translated: CASSRQGPGSEAFF.